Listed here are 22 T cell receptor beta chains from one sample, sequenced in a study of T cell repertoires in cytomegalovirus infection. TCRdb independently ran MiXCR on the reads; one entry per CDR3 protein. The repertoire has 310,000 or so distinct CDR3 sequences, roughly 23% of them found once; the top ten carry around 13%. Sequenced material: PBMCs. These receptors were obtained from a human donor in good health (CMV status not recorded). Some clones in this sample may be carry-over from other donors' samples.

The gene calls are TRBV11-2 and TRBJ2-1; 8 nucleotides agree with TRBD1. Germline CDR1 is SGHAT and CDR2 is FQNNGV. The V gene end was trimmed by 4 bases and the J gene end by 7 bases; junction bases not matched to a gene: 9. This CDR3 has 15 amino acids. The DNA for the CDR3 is TGTGCCAGCAGCTCCCCCCGGACAGGGTTGAATGAGCAGTTCTTC. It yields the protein CASSSPRTGLNEQFF.

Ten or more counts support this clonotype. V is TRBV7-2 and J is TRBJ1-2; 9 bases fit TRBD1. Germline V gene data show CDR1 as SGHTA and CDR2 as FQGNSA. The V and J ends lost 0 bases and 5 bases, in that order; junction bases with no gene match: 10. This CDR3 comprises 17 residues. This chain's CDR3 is CASSLAAPGTGQYGYTF. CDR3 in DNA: TGTGCCAGCAGCTTAGCGGCCCCCGGGACAGGGCAATATGGCTACACCTTC.

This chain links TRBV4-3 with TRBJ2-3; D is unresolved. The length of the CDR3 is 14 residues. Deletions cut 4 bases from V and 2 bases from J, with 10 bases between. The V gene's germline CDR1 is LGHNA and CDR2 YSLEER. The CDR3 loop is CASSRWVATDTQYF. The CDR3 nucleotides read TGCGCCAGCAGCCGATGGGTCGCCACAGATACGCAGTATTTT.

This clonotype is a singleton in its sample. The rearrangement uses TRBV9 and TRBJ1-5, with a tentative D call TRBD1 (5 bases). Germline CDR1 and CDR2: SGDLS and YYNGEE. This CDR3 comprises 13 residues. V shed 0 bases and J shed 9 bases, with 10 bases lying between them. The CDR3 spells CASSVDGGRPQHF. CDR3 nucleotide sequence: TGTGCCAGCAGCGTAGATGGGGGTCGGCCCCAGCATTTT.

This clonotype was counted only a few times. This chain's CDR3 is CSVEGQGADTQYF. In nucleotides, the CDR3 is TGCAGCGTTGAAGGACAGGGGGCAGATACGCAGTATTTT. The rearrangement links TRBV29-1 to TRBJ2-3; 9 positions match TRBD1. The CDR3 loop spans 13 amino acids. The germline gives CDR1 SQVTM, CDR2 ANQGSEA. The ends lost 1 base at V and 4 bases at J; junction bases unmatched: 0.

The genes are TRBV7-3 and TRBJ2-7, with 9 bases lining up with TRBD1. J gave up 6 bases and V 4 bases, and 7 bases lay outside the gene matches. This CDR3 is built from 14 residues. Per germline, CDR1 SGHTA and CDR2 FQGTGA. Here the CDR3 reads CASSYGDRESEQYF. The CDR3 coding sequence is TGTGCCAGCAGCTACGGGGACAGGGAAAGCGAGCAGTACTTC.

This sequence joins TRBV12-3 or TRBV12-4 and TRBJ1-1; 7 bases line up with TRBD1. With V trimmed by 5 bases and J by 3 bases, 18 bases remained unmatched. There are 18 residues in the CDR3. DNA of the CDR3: TGTGCCAGCAGTGACAGGGTTCGGGGAGTGGTGGAGTACACTGAAGCTTTCTTT. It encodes CASSDRVRGVVEYTEAFF.

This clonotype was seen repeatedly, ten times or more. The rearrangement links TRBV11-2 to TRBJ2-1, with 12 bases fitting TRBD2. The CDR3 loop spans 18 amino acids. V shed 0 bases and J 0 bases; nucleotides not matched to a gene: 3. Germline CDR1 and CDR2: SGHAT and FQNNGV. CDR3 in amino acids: CASSLETSGRSSYNEQFF. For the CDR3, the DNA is TGTGCCAGCAGCTTAGAGACTAGCGGGAGAAGCTCCTACAATGAGCAGTTCTTC.

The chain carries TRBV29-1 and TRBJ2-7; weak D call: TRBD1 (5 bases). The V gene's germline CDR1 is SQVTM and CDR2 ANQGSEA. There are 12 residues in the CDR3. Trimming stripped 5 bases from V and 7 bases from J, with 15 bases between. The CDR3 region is CSVRDSSDEQYF. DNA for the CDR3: TGCAGCGTTCGCGACAGCAGCGATGAGCAGTACTTC.

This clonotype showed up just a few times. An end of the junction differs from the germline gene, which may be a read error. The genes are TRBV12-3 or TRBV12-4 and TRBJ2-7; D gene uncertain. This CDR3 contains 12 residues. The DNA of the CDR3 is TGTGCCAGCACTTTACCGACCCCCGGGCAGTACTTC. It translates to CASTLPTPGQYF.

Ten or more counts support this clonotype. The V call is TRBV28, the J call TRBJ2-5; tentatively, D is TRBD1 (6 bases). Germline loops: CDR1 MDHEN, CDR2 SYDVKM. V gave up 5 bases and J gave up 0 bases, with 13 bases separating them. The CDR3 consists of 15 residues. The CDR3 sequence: CASSDMTGNQETQYF. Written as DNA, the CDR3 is TGTGCCAGCAGTGATATGACAGGAAACCAAGAGACCCAGTACTTC.

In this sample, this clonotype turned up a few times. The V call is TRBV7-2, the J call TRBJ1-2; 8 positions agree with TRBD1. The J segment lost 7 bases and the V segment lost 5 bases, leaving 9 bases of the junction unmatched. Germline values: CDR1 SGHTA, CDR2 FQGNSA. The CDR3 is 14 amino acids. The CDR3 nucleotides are TGTGCCAGCAGCCTCTCACAGGGGGTCAGTGGCTACACCTTC. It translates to CASSLSQGVSGYTF.

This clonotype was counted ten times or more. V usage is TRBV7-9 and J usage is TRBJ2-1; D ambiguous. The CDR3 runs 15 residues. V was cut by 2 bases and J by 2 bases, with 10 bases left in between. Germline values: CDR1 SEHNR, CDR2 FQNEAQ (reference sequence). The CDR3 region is CASSLFGGTYNEQFF. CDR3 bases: TGTGCCAGCAGCTTATTTGGCGGAACCTACAATGAGCAGTTCTTC.

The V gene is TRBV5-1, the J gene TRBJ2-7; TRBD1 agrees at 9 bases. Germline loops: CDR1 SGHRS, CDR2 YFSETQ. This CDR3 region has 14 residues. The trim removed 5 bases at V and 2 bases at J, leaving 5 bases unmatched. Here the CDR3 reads CASSRQGEAYEQYF. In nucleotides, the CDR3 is TGCGCCAGCAGTCGACAGGGGGAGGCCTACGAGCAGTACTTC.

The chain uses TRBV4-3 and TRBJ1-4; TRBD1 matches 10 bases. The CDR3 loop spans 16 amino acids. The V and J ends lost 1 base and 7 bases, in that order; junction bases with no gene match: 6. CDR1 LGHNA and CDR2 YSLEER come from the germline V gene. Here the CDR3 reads CASSQGSDRGSEKLFF. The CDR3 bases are TGCGCCAGCAGCCAAGGGTCGGACAGGGGGAGTGAAAAACTGTTTTTT.

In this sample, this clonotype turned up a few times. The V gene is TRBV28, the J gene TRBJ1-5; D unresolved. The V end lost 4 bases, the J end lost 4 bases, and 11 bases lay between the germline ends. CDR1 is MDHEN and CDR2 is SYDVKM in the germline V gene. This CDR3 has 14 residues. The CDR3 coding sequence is TGTGCCAGCAGTTCCGAGGCGGGGAATCAGCCCCAGCATTTT. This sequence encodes CASSSEAGNQPQHF.

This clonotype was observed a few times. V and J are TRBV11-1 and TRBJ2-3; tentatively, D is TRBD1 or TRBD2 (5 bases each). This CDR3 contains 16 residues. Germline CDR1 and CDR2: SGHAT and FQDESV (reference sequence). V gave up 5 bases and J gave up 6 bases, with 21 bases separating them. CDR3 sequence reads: CASSHTGTRAQDTQYF. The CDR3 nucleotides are TGTGCCAGCAGCCACACCGGGACCCGGGCTCAGGATACGCAGTATTTT.

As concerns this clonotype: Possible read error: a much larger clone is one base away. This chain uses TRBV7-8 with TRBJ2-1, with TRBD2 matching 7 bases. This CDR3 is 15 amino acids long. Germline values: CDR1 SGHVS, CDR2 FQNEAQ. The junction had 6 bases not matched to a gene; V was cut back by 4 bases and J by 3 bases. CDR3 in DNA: TGTGCCAGCAGCTATAGCGGGCCAGACTACAATGAGCAGTTCTTC. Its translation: CASSYSGPDYNEQFF.

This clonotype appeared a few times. The CDR3 region has the DNA TGTGCCAGCAGCCACTGGACTAGCGGGAGGGGAGAGCAGTACTTC. As protein: CASSHWTSGRGEQYF. The chain combines TRBV5-6 with TRBJ2-7, with 15 bases identical to TRBD2. The germline V gene has CDR1 SGHDT and CDR2 YYEEEE. With 4 bases clipped from V and 7 bases from J, the junction kept 6 bases outside the gene matches. CDR3 length: 15 amino acids.

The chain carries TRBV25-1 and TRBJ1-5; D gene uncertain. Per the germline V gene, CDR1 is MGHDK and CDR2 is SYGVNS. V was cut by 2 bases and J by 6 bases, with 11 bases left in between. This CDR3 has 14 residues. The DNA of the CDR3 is TGTGCCAGCAGTGAAACGGGATTCGGTCAGCCCCAGCATTTT. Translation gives CASSETGFGQPQHF.

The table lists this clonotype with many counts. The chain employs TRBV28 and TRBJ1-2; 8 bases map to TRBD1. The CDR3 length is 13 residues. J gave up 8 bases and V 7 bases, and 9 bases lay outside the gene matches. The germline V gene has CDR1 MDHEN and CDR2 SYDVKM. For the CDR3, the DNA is TGTGCCAGCAATCCTGACAGGGGAAGGGGCTACACCTTC. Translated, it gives CASNPDRGRGYTF.

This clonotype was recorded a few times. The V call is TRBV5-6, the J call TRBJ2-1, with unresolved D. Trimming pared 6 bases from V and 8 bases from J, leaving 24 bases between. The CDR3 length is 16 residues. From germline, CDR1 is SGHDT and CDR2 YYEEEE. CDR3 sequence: CASTTSTLTTRDEQFF. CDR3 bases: TGTGCCAGCACCACCTCGACCCTTACAACTCGGGATGAGCAGTTCTTC.